This is a list of T cell receptor beta chains from one sample in a study of vaccination and CD4 T cells after COVID-19. The antigens of these receptors remain unknown. MiXCR, applied by TCRdb to the PCR reads, yields one record per CDR3 protein. The sample records some 10,000 distinct CDR3 sequences, under 40% being singletons. Sample: CD4+ T cells from blood, cultured in vitro. These receptors originate from a human donor in good health. CDR3s include the opening cysteine and the closing phenylalanine or tryptophan. The D gene is left open where the match is weak. The listing skips clone size in some rows; elsewhere it reads once, few, many or a size class.

TRBJ2-3	TRBD2	TRBV7-2	.	CASSLARTSGRHTQYF	TGTGCCAGCAGCTTAGCAAGGACTAGCGGGAGACATACGCAGTATTTT
TRBJ2-5	TRBD1	TRBV5-4	.	CASSLGQVQETQYF	TGTGCCAGCAGCCTAGGACAGGTGCAAGAGACCCAGTACTTC
TRBJ2-1	.	TRBV5-1	.	CASSLAGRGYNEQFF	TGCGCCAGCAGCTTGGCAGGGCGAGGGTACAATGAGCAGTTCTTC
TRBJ1-6	TRBD1	TRBV7-2	.	CASSPRTGGMSYNSPLHF	TGTGCCAGCAGCCCCCGGACAGGGGGTATGTCCTATAATTCACCCCTCCACTTT
TRBJ2-7	TRBD2	TRBV6-5	few	CASSYPSGYEQYF	TGTGCCAGCAGTTACCCTAGCGGGTACGAGCAGTACTTC
TRBJ1-5	.	TRBV7-2	few	CASSLNFGQPQHF	TGTGCCAGCAGCTTAAACTTCGGTCAGCCCCAGCATTTT
TRBJ2-2	TRBD1	TRBV28	few	CASRSPGQGSGELFF	TGTGCCAGCAGATCCCCGGGACAGGGGTCCGGGGAGCTGTTTTTT
TRBJ1-2	.	TRBV19	once	CASSFPGGMIDGYTF	TGTGCCAGTAGCTTTCCTGGCGGCATGATCGATGGCTACACCTTC
TRBJ1-2	.	TRBV2	.	CASSEVPGRGYTF	TGTGCCAGCAGTGAAGTCCCGGGAAGAGGCTACACCTTC
TRBJ1-1	.	TRBV28	.	CASSDRTGSTEAFF	TGTGCCAGCAGTGACCGAACAGGGTCCACTGAAGCTTTCTTT
TRBJ2-5	TRBD2	TRBV7-2	few	CASSPRTSGSFETQYF	TGTGCCAGCAGCCCCCGGACTAGCGGGAGTTTCGAGACCCAGTACTTC